This T cell receptor beta chain appears in the sequencing data of a study of T cell changes during pregnancy in multiple sclerosis. Only in-frame clones appear in the TCRdb table, and some are missing; sequencing was by immunoSEQ multiplex PCR. The sample shows about 88,000 clones, roughly 90% of them seen only once. CDR1 is MNHEY, CDR2 SMNVEV, per germline (reference sequence). The V gene lost 6 bases and the J gene lost 3 bases, with 9 bases spanning the gap. The CDR3 has 12 amino acids. The source was peripheral blood, collected in the first trimester of pregnancy. The chain recombines TRBV27 with TRBJ2-7; TRBD1 might be the D (6 bases). The receptor's source is a female donor with multiple sclerosis, enrolled in a pregnancy study. In DNA form, the CDR3 reads TGTGCCAGCAGAACGACAGGCTACGAGCAGTACTTC. Protein: CASRTTGYEQYF.